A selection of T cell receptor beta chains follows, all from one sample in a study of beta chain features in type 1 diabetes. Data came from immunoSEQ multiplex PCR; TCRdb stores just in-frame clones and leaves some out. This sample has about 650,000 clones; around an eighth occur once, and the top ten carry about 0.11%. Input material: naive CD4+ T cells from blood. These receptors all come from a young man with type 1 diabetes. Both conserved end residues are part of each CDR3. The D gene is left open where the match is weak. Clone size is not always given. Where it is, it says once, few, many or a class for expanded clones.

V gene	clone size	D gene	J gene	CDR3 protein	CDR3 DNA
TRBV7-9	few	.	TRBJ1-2	CASTPPGGYGYTF	TGTGCCAGCACTCCCCCGGGGGGCTATGGCTACACCTTC
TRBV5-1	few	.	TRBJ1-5	CASSLGENSNQPQHF	TGCGCCAGCAGCTTGGGAGAAAATAGCAATCAGCCCCAGCATTTT
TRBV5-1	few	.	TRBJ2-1	CASSGANIGEQFF	TGCGCCAGCAGCGGGGCTAACATTGGTGAGCAGTTCTTC
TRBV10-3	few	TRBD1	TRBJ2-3	CAITPGQGPDTQYF	TGTGCCATCACCCCGGGACAGGGCCCCGATACGCAGTATTTT
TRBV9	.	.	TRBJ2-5	CASSAGDWETQYF	TGTGCCAGCAGCGCCGGGGATTGGGAGACCCAGTACTTC
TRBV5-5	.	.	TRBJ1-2	CASSFRPKDYGYTF	TGTGCCAGCAGCTTTCGGCCGAAGGACTATGGCTACACCTTC
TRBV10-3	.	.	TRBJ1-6	CAISERVVDNSPLHF	TGTGCCATCAGTGAGAGGGTTGTGGATAATTCACCCCTCCACTTT
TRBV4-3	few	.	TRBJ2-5	CASSRDIQETQYF	TGCGCCAGCAGCCGGGACATCCAAGAGACCCAGTACTTC
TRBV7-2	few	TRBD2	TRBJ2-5	CASSFIAGGRETQYF	TGTGCCAGCAGCTTCATAGCGGGGGGGCGAGAGACCCAGTACTTC
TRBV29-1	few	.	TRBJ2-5	CSVEGTSLFETQYF	TGCAGCGTTGAAGGGACAAGCCTCTTTGAGACCCAGTACTTC
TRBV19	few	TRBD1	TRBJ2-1	CASRTDRNEQFF	TGTGCCAGTAGGACGGACAGGAATGAGCAGTTCTTC
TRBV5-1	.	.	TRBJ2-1	CASSLAAGYVNEQFF	TGCGCCAGCAGCTTGGCAGCAGGGTATGTGAATGAGCAGTTCTTC
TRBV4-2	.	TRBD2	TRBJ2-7	CASSQGAGGSYEQYF	TGTGCCAGCAGCCAAGGGGCGGGGGGCTCCTACGAGCAGTACTTC
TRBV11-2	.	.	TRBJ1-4	CASSQRERAEKLFF	TGTGCCAGCAGCCAACGCGAACGGGCCGAAAAACTGTTTTTT
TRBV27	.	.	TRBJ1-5	CASRYREHHQPQHF	TGTGCCAGCAGATACAGGGAGCATCATCAGCCCCAGCATTTT
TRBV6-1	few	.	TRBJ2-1	CASSETAGKIEQFF	TGTGCCAGCAGTGAAACGGCAGGGAAAATTGAGCAGTTCTTC
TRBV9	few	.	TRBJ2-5	CASSQVGNNGETQYF	TGTGCCAGCAGCCAAGTTGGTAACAATGGAGAGACCCAGTACTTC
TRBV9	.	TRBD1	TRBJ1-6	CASSVDRGNSPLHF	TGTGCCAGCAGCGTAGACAGGGGTAATTCACCCCTCCACTTT
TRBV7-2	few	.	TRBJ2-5	CASTWITQETQYF	TGTGCCAGCACCTGGATCACCCAAGAGACCCAGTACTTC
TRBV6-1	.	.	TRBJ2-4	CASDNAKNIQYF	TGTGCCAGCGACAATGCCAAAAACATTCAGTACTTC
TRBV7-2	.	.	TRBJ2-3	CASSLNRASTDTQYF	TGTGCCAGCAGCTTAAACAGGGCGAGCACAGATACGCAGTATTTT
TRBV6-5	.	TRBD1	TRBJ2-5	CASRTGGPETQYF	TGTGCCAGCAGGACAGGGGGCCCGGAGACCCAGTACTTC
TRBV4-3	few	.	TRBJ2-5	CASSQDQETQYF	TGCGCCAGCAGCCAAGACCAGGAGACCCAGTACTTC
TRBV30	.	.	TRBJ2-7	CAWRIQTSSSYEQYF	TGTGCCTGGAGGATTCAGACGTCCTCCTCCTACGAGCAGTACTTC
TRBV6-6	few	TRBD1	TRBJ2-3	CASSLPQGVGDTQYF	TGTGCCAGCAGTTTACCCCAGGGGGTTGGAGATACGCAGTATTTT
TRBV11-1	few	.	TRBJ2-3	CASSLGGTSTDTQYF	TGTGCCAGCAGCTTAGGGGGTACTAGCACAGATACGCAGTATTTT
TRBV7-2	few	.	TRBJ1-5	CASSLVVDSNQPQHF	TGTGCCAGCAGCTTGGTAGTTGATAGCAATCAGCCCCAGCATTTT
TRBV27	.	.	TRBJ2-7	CASRWGEQYF	TGTGCCAGCAGGTGGGGGGAGCAGTACTTC
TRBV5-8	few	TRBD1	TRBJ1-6	CASSFGQVDSPLHF	TGTGCCAGCAGCTTCGGACAGGTCGATTCACCCCTCCACTTT
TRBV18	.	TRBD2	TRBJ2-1	CASSPQAGSYNEQFF	TGTGCCAGCTCACCACAAGCGGGGAGCTACAATGAGCAGTTCTTC
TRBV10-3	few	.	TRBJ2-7	CAISDAGREAYEQYF	TGTGCCATCAGTGACGCCGGGAGAGAGGCTTACGAGCAGTACTTC
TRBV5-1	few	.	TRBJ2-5	CASSLERRETQYF	TGCGCCAGCAGCTTGGAGCGTAGAGAGACCCAGTACTTC
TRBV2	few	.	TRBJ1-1	CASSERKRSGGTEAFF	TGTGCCAGCAGTGAACGCAAGAGGTCGGGCGGCACTGAAGCTTTCTTT
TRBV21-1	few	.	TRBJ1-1	CASSKEGKSGTEAFF	TGTGCCAGCAGCAAAGAGGGCAAGTCGGGCACTGAAGCTTTCTTT
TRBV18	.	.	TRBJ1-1	CASSRQDRTEAFF	TGTGCCAGCTCACGACAGGACCGTACTGAAGCTTTCTTT
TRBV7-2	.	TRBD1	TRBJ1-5	CASSLGTGVDNQPQHF	TGTGCCAGCAGCTTAGGGACAGGGGTGGACAATCAGCCCCAGCATTTT
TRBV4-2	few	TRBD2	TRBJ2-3	CASSLGLADTQYF	TGTGCCAGCAGCCTGGGACTAGCAGATACGCAGTATTTT
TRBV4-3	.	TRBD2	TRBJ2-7	CASSQDLAGGQTYEQYF	TGCGCCAGCAGCCAAGATCTAGCGGGGGGACAAACCTACGAGCAGTACTTC
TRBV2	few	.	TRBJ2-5	CASSARETQYF	TGTGCCAGCAGTGCCCGGGAGACCCAGTACTTC
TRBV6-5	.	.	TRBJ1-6	CASTDSYNSPLHF	TGTGCCAGCACCGACAGCTATAATTCACCCCTCCACTTT
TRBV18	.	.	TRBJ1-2	CASSPGTKNYGYTF	TGTGCCAGCTCACCCGGGACGAAGAACTATGGCTACACCTTC
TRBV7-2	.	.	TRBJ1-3	CASSFSGRNTIYF	TGTGCCAGCAGCTTCTCAGGGCGCAACACCATATATTTT
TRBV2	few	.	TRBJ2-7	CASSGAGHEQYF	TGTGCCAGCAGTGGGGCGGGGCACGAGCAGTACTTC
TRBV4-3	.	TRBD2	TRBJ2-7	CASSQDIAGVYEQYF	TGCGCCAGCAGCCAAGATATTGCGGGAGTCTACGAGCAGTACTTC
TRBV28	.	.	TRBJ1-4	CASSWVTGDEKLFF	TGTGCCAGCAGTTGGGTCACGGGGGACGAAAAACTGTTTTTT
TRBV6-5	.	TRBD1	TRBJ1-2	CASSDRDRVDHTF	TGTGCCAGCAGCGACCGGGACAGGGTCGACCACACCTTC
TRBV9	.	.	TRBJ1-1	CASSYLQRYTEAFF	TGTGCCAGCAGCTACCTCCAGCGATACACTGAAGCTTTCTTT
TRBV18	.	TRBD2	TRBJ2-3	CASSPTTAGTGGDTQYF	TGTGCCAGCTCACCGACCACTGCAGGGACGGGAGGAGATACGCAGTATTTT
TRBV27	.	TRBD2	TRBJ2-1	CASSFGGGSYNEQFF	TGTGCCAGCAGTTTTGGGGGGGGCTCCTACAATGAGCAGTTCTTC
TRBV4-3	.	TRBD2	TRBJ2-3	CASSQESRGGRDTQYF	TGCGCCAGCAGCCAAGAATCCCGGGGGGGCCGGGATACGCAGTATTTT
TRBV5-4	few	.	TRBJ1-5	CASTKLWTARQPQHF	TGTGCCAGCACCAAGCTATGGACAGCCAGGCAGCCCCAGCATTTT
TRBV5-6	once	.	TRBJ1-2	CASSSTANYGYTF	TGTGCCAGCAGCTCGACAGCAAACTATGGCTACACCTTC
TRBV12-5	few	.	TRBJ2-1	CASGNGHLYNEQFF	TGTGCTAGTGGCAACGGACACCTCTACAATGAGCAGTTCTTC
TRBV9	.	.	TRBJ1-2	CASSPGGPGYGYTF	TGTGCCAGCAGCCCAGGTGGCCCCGGGTATGGCTACACCTTC
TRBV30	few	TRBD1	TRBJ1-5	CAWSAGGGNQPQHF	TGTGCCTGGAGTGCAGGGGGAGGCAATCAGCCCCAGCATTTT
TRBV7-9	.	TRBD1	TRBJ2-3	CASSLRGPTDTQYF	TGTGCCAGCAGCTTAAGGGGGCCCACAGATACGCAGTATTTT
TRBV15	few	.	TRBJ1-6	CATSRGVAKAGDSPLHF	TGTGCCACCAGCAGAGGAGTGGCAAAAGCGGGGGATTCACCCCTCCACTTT
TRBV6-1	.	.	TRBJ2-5	CASGPRGRETQYF	TGTGCCAGCGGCCCCCGGGGTCGGGAGACCCAGTACTTC
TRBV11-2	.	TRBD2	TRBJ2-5	CASSLDGLAGGGETQYF	TGTGCCAGCAGCTTAGACGGCCTAGCGGGGGGCGGAGAGACCCAGTACTTC